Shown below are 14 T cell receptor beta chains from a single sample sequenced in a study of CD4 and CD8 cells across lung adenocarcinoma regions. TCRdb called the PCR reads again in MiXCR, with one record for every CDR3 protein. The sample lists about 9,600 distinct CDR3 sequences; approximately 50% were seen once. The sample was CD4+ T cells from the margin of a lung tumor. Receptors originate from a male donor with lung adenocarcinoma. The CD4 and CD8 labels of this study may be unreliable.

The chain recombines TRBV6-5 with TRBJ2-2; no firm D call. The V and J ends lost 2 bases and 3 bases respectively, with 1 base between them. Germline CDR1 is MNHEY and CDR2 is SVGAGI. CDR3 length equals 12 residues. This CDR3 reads CASSYDTGELFF. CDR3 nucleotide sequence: TGTGCCAGCAGTTACGACACCGGGGAGCTGTTTTTT.

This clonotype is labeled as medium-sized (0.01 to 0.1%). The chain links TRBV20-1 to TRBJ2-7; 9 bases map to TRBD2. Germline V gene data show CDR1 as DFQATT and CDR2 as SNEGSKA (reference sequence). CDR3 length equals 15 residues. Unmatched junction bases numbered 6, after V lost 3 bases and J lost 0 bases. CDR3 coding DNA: TGCAGTGCTAGTGGACTAGCGTTAAGCTCCTACGAGCAGTACTTC. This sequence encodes CSASGLALSSYEQYF.

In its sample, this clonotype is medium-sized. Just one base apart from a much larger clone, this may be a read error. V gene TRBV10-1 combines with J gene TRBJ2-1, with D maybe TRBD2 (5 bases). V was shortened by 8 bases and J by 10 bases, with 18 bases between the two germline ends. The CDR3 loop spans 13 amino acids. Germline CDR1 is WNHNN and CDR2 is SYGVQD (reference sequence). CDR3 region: CASRRRGLYEQFF. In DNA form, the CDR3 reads TGCGCCAGCCGGCGGAGAGGACTGTACGAGCAGTTCTTC.

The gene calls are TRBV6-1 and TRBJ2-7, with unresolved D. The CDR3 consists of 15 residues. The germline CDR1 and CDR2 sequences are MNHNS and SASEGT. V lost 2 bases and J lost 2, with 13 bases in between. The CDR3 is CASSERRLLTYEQYF. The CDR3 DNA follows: TGTGCCAGCAGTGAAAGGCGCCTCCTGACCTACGAGCAGTACTTC.

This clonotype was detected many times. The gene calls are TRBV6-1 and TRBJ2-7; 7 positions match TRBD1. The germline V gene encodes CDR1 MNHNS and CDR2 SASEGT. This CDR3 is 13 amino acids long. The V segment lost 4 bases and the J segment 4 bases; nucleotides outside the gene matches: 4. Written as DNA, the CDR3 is TGTGCCAGCAGTGCGGACAGGATTTACGAGCAGTACTTC. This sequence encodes CASSADRIYEQYF.

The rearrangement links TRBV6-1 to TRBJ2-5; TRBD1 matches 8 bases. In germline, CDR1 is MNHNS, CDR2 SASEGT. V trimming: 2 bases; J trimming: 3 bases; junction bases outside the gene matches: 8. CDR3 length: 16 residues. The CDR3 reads CASSETIGQGKETQYF. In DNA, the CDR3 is TGTGCCAGCAGTGAAACAATCGGACAGGGCAAAGAGACCCAGTACTTC.

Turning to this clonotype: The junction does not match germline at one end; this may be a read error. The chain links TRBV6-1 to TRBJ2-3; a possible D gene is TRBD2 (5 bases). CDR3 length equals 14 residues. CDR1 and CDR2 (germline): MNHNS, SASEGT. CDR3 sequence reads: CAGSGDCSPDTQYF. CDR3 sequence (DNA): TGTGCGGGCAGCGGAGACTGTAGCCCAGATACGCAGTATTTC.

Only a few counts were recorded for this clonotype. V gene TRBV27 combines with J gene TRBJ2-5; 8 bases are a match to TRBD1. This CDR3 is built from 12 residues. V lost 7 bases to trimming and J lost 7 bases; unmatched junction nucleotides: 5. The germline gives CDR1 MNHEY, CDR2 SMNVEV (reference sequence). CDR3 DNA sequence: TGTGCCAGCAACTACAGGGGGTGGACCCAGTACTTC. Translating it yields CASNYRGWTQYF.

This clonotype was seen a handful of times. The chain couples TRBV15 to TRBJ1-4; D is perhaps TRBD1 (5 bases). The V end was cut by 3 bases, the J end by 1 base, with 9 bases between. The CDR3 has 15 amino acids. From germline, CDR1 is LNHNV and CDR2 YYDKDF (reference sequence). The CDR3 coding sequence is TGTGCCACCAGCAGGGAAGACAGAACTAATGAAAAACTGTTTTTT. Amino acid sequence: CATSREDRTNEKLFF.

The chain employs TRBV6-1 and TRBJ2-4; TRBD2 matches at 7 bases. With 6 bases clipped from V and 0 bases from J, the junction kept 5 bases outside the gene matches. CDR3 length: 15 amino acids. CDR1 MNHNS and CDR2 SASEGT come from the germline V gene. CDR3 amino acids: CASRRAGSAKNIQYF. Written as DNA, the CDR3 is TGTGCCAGCAGGCGAGCGGGATCAGCCAAAAACATTCAGTACTTC.

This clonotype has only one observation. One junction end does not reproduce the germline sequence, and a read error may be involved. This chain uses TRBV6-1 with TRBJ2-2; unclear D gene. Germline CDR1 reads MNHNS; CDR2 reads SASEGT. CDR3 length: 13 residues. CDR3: CASRPSNTETLYF. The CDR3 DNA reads TGTGCCAGCCGACCTTCGAACACAGAGACGCTGTATTTT.

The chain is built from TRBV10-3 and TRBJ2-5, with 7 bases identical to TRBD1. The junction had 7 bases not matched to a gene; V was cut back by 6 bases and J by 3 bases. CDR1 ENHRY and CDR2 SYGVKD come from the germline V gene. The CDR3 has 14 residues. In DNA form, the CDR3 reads TGTGCCATCAGAGCTTCCGGGACAGAAGAGACCCAGTACTTC. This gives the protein CAIRASGTEETQYF.

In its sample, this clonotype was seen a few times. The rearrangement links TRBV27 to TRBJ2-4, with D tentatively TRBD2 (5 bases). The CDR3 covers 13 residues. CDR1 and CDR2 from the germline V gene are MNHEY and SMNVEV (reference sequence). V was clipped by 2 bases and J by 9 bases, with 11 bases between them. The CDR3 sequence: CASSLEGEGIQYF. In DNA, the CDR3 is TGTGCCAGCAGTTTAGAAGGAGAGGGCATTCAGTACTTC.

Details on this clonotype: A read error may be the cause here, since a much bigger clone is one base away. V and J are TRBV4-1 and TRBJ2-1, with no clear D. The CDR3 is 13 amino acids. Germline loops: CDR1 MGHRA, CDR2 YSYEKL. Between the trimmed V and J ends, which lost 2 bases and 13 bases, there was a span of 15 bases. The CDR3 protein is CASSQFSQETQFF. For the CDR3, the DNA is TGCGCCAGCAGCCAATTTTCCCAAGAGACCCAGTTCTTC.